Following are 10 T cell receptor beta chains from one sample sequenced in a study of T cells after yellow fever vaccination. TCRdb fed the 5' RACE reads into MiXCR, producing one record per CDR3 protein. Of about 73,000 distinct CDR3 sequences in the sample, around 7.3% were seen once. Sequences were derived from CD8+ T cells sorted from PBMCs, sampled on the day of the yellow fever booster vaccination. Every receptor here comes from a man younger than 45 who received the YFV17D yellow fever vaccine.

Only a few counts were recorded for this clonotype. V gene TRBV5-1 combines with J gene TRBJ2-6, with 7 bases aligning to TRBD1. The germline V gene encodes CDR1 SGHRS and CDR2 YFSETQ. The CDR3 length is 16 residues. The trim removed 1 base at V and 2 bases at J, leaving 3 bases unmatched. The chain's CDR3 is CASSLRDRTGANVLTF. In nucleotides, the CDR3 is TGCGCCAGCAGCTTGCGGGACAGAACTGGGGCCAACGTCCTGACTTTC.

This clonotype has ten or more counts. The V gene is TRBV6-5, the J gene TRBJ2-2; 8 positions match TRBD2. CDR1 MNHEY and CDR2 SVGAGI come from the germline V gene. The CDR3 spans 14 residues. V gave up 8 bases and J gave up 4 bases; unmatched junction bases: 6. The CDR3 is CASFREGGTGELFF. The CDR3 nucleotides are TGTGCCAGCTTCCGGGAGGGGGGCACCGGGGAGCTGTTTTTT.

This clonotype was detected ten times or more. J is TRBJ2-3 and V is TRBV25-1; TRBD1 aligns across 8 bases. Germline V gene sequence: CDR1 MGHDK, CDR2 SYGVNS. The junction had 8 bases not matched to a gene; V was cut back by 1 base and J by 2 bases. The CDR3 loop spans 17 amino acids. CDR3 coding DNA: TGTGCCAGCAGTGAATTCTTTGGACAGGGAAACACAGATACGCAGTATTTT. Amino acids: CASSEFFGQGNTDTQYF. Using reference TRBV25-1 and TRBJ2-3 for the parts outside the CDR3, the full variable domain is EADIYQTPRYLVIGTGKKITLECSQTMGHDKMYWYQQDPGMELHLIHYSYGVNSTEKGDLSSESTVSRIRTEHFPLTLESARPSHTSQYLCASSEFFGQGNTDTQYFGPGTRLTVL.

This clonotype was counted between two and nine times. The chain joins TRBV27 to TRBJ2-3; the match to TRBD2 covers 13 bases. The CDR3 runs to 18 residues. The V gene's germline CDR1 is MNHEY and CDR2 SMNVEV (reference sequence). Trimming cost V 3 bases and J 0 bases; bases outside gene matches: 6. The chain's CDR3 is CASSFLGTSGVSTDTQYF. CDR3 nucleotides: TGTGCCAGCAGTTTCCTCGGGACTAGCGGGGTTAGCACAGATACGCAGTATTTT.

In its sample, this clonotype was seen many times. The rearrangement uses TRBV4-2 and TRBJ2-7; 8 nucleotides agree with TRBD2. J was trimmed by 3 bases and V by 2 bases; bases with no gene match: 6. CDR1 is LGHNA and CDR2 is YNFKEQ in the germline V gene. There are 15 residues in the CDR3. The CDR3 DNA sequence: TGTGCCAGCAGCCAATCTGGTGCGGGGGGCTACGAGCAGTACTTC. Amino acids: CASSQSGAGGYEQYF.

This clonotype occurred a few times. The chain combines TRBV6-2 or TRBV6-3 with TRBJ2-1; no firm D call. V was cut by 6 bases and J by 8 bases, with 8 bases left in between. CDR3 length: 11 amino acids. Per germline, CDR1 MNHEY and CDR2 SVGEGT. CDR3 protein: CASSQGYEQFF. DNA for the CDR3: TGTGCCAGCAGCCAAGGATATGAGCAGTTCTTC.

Many counts were recorded for this clonotype. The chain uses TRBV27 and TRBJ2-1; 7 bases line up with TRBD1. The CDR3 consists of 15 residues. With V trimmed by 6 bases and J by 5 bases, 10 bases remained unmatched. The germline CDR1 and CDR2 sequences are MNHEY and SMNVEV (reference sequence). The CDR3 spells CASSSYRDRNNEQFF. The DNA for the CDR3 is TGTGCCAGCAGCTCGTACCGGGACAGAAACAATGAGCAGTTCTTC.

This clonotype was found many times. The chain is built from TRBV25-1 and TRBJ2-7; D remains ambiguous. V gave up 4 bases and J gave up 2 bases, with 3 bases separating them. Per the germline V gene, CDR1 is MGHDK and CDR2 is SYGVNS. The length of the CDR3 is 11 residues. The CDR3 bases are TGTGCCAGCAGTGCCACCTACGAGCAGTACTTC. Translating it yields CASSATYEQYF.

This clonotype was seen a few times. The chain joins TRBV7-6 to TRBJ2-7, with D tentatively TRBD1 (5 bases). The CDR3 length is 15 residues. CDR1 and CDR2 from the germline V gene are SGHVS and FNYEAQ. The ends were cut back, 0 bases at V and 3 bases at J, with 12 bases in the middle. The CDR3 DNA follows: TGTGCCAGCAGCTTAGCCGTACAGGACAACTACGAGCAGTACTTC. It codes for CASSLAVQDNYEQYF.

A few counts support this clonotype. The rearrangement links TRBV20-1 to TRBJ1-4; TRBD1 might be the D (6 bases). The ends were cut back, 6 bases at V and 8 bases at J, with 16 bases in the middle. Germline V gene sequence: CDR1 DFQATT, CDR2 SNEGSKA (reference sequence). CDR3 length equals 13 residues. This CDR3 is CSAPHRAAEKLFF. CDR3 coding DNA: TGCAGTGCACCCCACAGGGCAGCGGAAAAACTGTTTTTT.